These 27 T cell receptor beta chains came from one sample sequenced in a study of shared clonotypes between healthy human individuals. CD45RO-negative, CCR7-positively selected cells formed the naive CD8 fraction, excluding terminally differentiated effector memory CD45RA+ cells. The assay was immunoSEQ multiplex PCR, and TCRdb's table has in-frame clones only and misses some. The sample gives about 820,000 clones, 80% to 95% of which show up once; approximately 25% is in the top ten. The source material was naive CD8+ T cells sorted from blood. The receptors were gathered from a man younger than 45 in good health.

The chain uses TRBV7-9 and TRBJ2-3; tentatively, D is TRBD2 (5 bases). Trimming removed 11 bases from V and 5 bases from J, with 11 bases in between. The CDR3 is made up of 11 amino acids. Germline CDR1 reads SEHNR; CDR2 reads FQNEAQ (reference sequence). In DNA form, the CDR3 reads TGTGCCGCCTCCGGGGAAGATACGCAGTATTTT. This encodes CAASGEDTQYF.

The chain links TRBV25-1 to TRBJ2-3, with D perhaps TRBD2 (5 bases). In germline, CDR1 is MGHDK, CDR2 SYGVNS. Deletions cut 2 bases from V and 7 bases from J, with 10 bases between. The CDR3 loop spans 13 amino acids. The CDR3 loop reads CASSETTGYTQYF. CDR3 nucleotide sequence: TGTGCCAGCAGTGAAACCACGGGGTATACGCAGTATTTT. Using reference TRBV25-1 and TRBJ2-3 for the parts outside the CDR3, the full variable domain is EADIYQTPRYLVIGTGKKITLECSQTMGHDKMYWYQQDPGMELHLIHYSYGVNSTEKGDLSSESTVSRIRTEHFPLTLESARPSHTSQYLCASSETTGYTQYFGPGTRLTVL.

The chain has TRBV7-8 and TRBJ2-1; TRBD2 agrees at 11 bases. V lost 1 base and J lost 7; bases outside the gene matches: 9. This CDR3 region has 17 residues. The germline V gene has CDR1 SGHVS and CDR2 FQNEAQ. The CDR3 reads CASSLVTSGSRRNEQFF. CDR3 DNA sequence: TGTGCCAGCAGCTTAGTAACTAGCGGGAGCCGGAGGAATGAGCAGTTCTTC.

V usage is TRBV10-3 and J usage is TRBJ1-4; no definite D call. This CDR3 has 13 amino acids. CDR1 is ENHRY and CDR2 is SYGVKD in the germline V gene. V was cut by 6 bases and J by 8 bases, with 13 bases left in between. CDR3 region: CAIRAESPEKLFF. CDR3 bases: TGTGCCATCAGGGCTGAAAGCCCCGAAAAACTGTTTTTT.

The gene calls are TRBV27 and TRBJ2-7, with 7 bases matching TRBD2. The CDR3 is 12 residues long. From germline, CDR1 is MNHEY and CDR2 SMNVEV (reference sequence). Unmatched junction bases numbered 6, after V lost 7 bases and J lost 6 bases. DNA of the CDR3: TGTGCCAGCAAAACAGGCGGGAGCGAGCAGTACTTC. The encoded protein is CASKTGGSEQYF.

J is TRBJ2-7 and V is TRBV28; D might be TRBD2 (5 bases). This CDR3 has 15 residues. Germline lookup yields CDR1 MDHEN and CDR2 SYDVKM. V lost 2 bases and J 3 bases, leaving 14 bases between the germline ends. CDR3 DNA sequence: TGTGCCAGCAGTTTAGGAAGTTTAGGGAGCTACGAGCAGTACTTC. It encodes CASSLGSLGSYEQYF.

The CDR3 region is CATLAGISYEQYF. CDR3 DNA sequence: TGTGCCACCCTAGCGGGGATCTCCTACGAGCAGTACTTC. The chain employs TRBV10-3 and TRBJ2-7, with 9 bases identical to TRBD2. The ends lost 10 bases at V and 0 bases at J; junction bases unmatched: 4. Germline loops: CDR1 ENHRY, CDR2 SYGVKD. This CDR3 has 13 residues.

This chain joins TRBV7-2 and TRBJ2-7; D may be TRBD2 (6 bases). Deletions cut 5 bases from V and 0 bases from J, with 20 bases between. Germline assignment: CDR1 SGHTA and CDR2 FQGNSA. CDR3 size: 17 residues. This CDR3 is CASSVHVGRDLSYEQYF. In DNA form, the CDR3 reads TGTGCCAGCAGCGTCCACGTTGGGCGGGACCTCTCCTACGAGCAGTACTTC.

This clone was seen only a few times. J is TRBJ2-2 and V is TRBV7-6; 9 nucleotides line up with TRBD1. CDR3 length equals 16 residues. The ends lost 5 bases at V and 4 bases at J; junction bases unmatched: 8. Germline CDR1 reads SGHVS; CDR2 reads FNYEAQ. As DNA, the CDR3 is TGTGCCAGCAGCGTAACAGGGGGCCGGAGCACCGGGGAGCTGTTTTTT. It encodes CASSVTGGRSTGELFF.

The chain employs TRBV11-2 and TRBJ2-3; D might be TRBD2 (6 bases). V was trimmed by 6 bases and J by 2 bases, leaving 18 bases between them. The CDR3 has 16 residues. CDR1 and CDR2 (germline): SGHAT, FQNNGV. CDR3 region: CASRFTPGGATDTQYF. CDR3 in DNA: TGTGCCAGCAGGTTCACGCCGGGCGGGGCCACAGATACGCAGTATTTT.

Only one count was recorded for this clone. The chain has TRBV7-9 and TRBJ2-1, with a weak D call TRBD1 (6 bases). Trimming took 2 bases from V and 4 from J, leaving 12 bases between them. Germline-derived CDR1 and CDR2 are SEHNR and FQNEAQ (reference sequence). The CDR3 length is 15 residues. The CDR3 sequence: CASSLSPQGYNEQFF. Here the CDR3 DNA reads TGTGCCAGCAGCTTAAGCCCTCAGGGGTACAATGAGCAGTTCTTC.

This chain links TRBV11-2 with TRBJ2-7, with D possibly TRBD1 on 6 matching bases. The CDR3 contains 15 residues. The V gene's germline CDR1 is SGHAT and CDR2 FQNNGV. V lost 7 bases to trimming and J lost 2 bases, with 18 bases between them. CDR3 in amino acids: CASNTLQGPAYEQYF. The DNA of the CDR3 is TGTGCCAGCAACACACTACAGGGCCCAGCCTACGAGCAGTACTTC.

V gene TRBV5-6 combines with J gene TRBJ1-1; perhaps TRBD1 as D (5 bases). The germline gives CDR1 SGHDT, CDR2 YYEEEE. The CDR3 totals 15 residues. V was trimmed by 0 bases and J by 4 bases, leaving 13 bases between them. CDR3 sequence: CASSLAGGGGTEAFF. The CDR3 region has the DNA TGTGCCAGCAGCTTGGCCGGGGGAGGAGGCACTGAAGCTTTCTTT.

V usage is TRBV14 and J usage is TRBJ2-3; 10 bases match TRBD2. CDR3 size: 15 residues. Per germline, CDR1 SGHDN and CDR2 FVKESK. V shed 6 bases, J shed 1 base, and the junction held 4 bases outside the gene matches. The CDR3: CASSLAGDRTDTQYF. Written as DNA, the CDR3 is TGTGCCAGCAGTCTAGCGGGAGACCGCACAGATACGCAGTATTTT.

The genes are TRBV7-9 and TRBJ1-1; 8 bases fit TRBD1. With V trimmed by 5 bases and J by 1 base, 12 bases remained unmatched. This CDR3 has 17 amino acids. Germline V gene lookup returns CDR1 SEHNR and CDR2 FQNEAQ (reference sequence). This CDR3 reads CASSGGQGNPRNTEAFF. The CDR3 bases are TGTGCCAGCAGCGGCGGACAGGGCAATCCCAGGAACACTGAAGCTTTCTTT.

V is TRBV29-1 and J is TRBJ2-1; a possible D gene is TRBD2 (6 bases). Germline CDR1 and CDR2: SQVTM and ANQGSEA. Trimming pared 4 bases from V and 9 bases from J, leaving 19 bases between. This CDR3 is built from 14 residues. The CDR3 reads CSVVPGGLGGEQFF. The CDR3 nucleotides are TGCAGCGTTGTGCCAGGAGGGTTAGGTGGTGAGCAGTTCTTC.

The chain employs TRBV4-1 and TRBJ2-7; no reliable D call. Germline CDR1 MGHRA, CDR2 YSYEKL. Trimming pared 1 base from V and 7 bases from J, leaving 11 bases between. This CDR3 comprises 13 residues. Here the CDR3 reads CASSQVAPREQYF. Here the CDR3 DNA reads TGCGCCAGCAGCCAAGTGGCCCCTCGGGAGCAGTACTTC.

The V call is TRBV6-5, the J call TRBJ2-1, with 7 bases fitting TRBD2. CDR1 is MNHEY, CDR2 SVGAGI, per germline. The CDR3 has 15 amino acids. V lost 4 bases to trimming and J lost 6 bases; unmatched junction nucleotides: 9. DNA for the CDR3: TGTGCCAGCAGTTCCTTTGATGGGGAGGGCAATGAGCAGTTCTTC. Encoded protein: CASSSFDGEGNEQFF.

A few counts support this clone. V and J are TRBV2 and TRBJ1-5, with 7 bases lining up with TRBD1. CDR3 size: 13 residues. Germline loops: CDR1 SNHLY, CDR2 FYNNEI. With V trimmed by 10 bases and J by 3 bases, 6 bases remained unmatched. The CDR3 loop reads CATKQGSNQPQHF. The CDR3 DNA reads as TGTGCCACTAAACAGGGGTCCAATCAGCCCCAGCATTTT.

The chain has TRBV5-4 and TRBJ2-2, with D unclear. The CDR3 loop spans 12 amino acids. The germline V gene has CDR1 SGHNT and CDR2 YYREEE (reference sequence). V was cut by 4 bases and J by 6 bases, with 7 bases left in between. DNA of the CDR3: TGTGCCAGCAGCCCCGGCGCCGGGGAGCTGTTTTTT. Translating it yields CASSPGAGELFF.

V is TRBV13 and J is TRBJ2-3, with D perhaps matching TRBD2 (5 bases). The germline CDR1 and CDR2 sequences are PRHDT and FYEKMQ (reference sequence). The CDR3 is 15 residues long. V lost 5 bases to trimming and J lost 1 base, with 13 bases between them. In DNA form, the CDR3 reads TGTGCCAGCAGCCTCGGGCTGGGAGGCACAGATACGCAGTATTTT. The encoded protein is CASSLGLGGTDTQYF. Full variable domain (remainder filled in from reference TRBV13 and TRBJ2-3): AAGVIQSPRHLIKEKRETATLKCYPIPRHDTVYWYQQGPGQDPQFLISFYEKMQSDKGSIPDRFSAQQFSDYHSELNMSSLELGDSALYFCASSLGLGGTDTQYFGPGTRLTVL.

V gene TRBV25-1 combines with J gene TRBJ2-2; no reliable D call. With 1 base removed from V and 1 base from J, the gap between germline ends came to 7 bases. The germline CDR1 and CDR2 sequences are MGHDK and SYGVNS. CDR3 size: 15 residues. CDR3 sequence reads: CASSESSRNTGELFF. The DNA for the CDR3 is TGTGCCAGCAGTGAATCCAGCCGGAACACCGGGGAGCTGTTTTTT.

This chain links TRBV30 with TRBJ1-5, with no clear D. Germline CDR1 is GTSNPN and CDR2 is SVGIG (reference sequence). This CDR3 has 12 residues. V was shortened by 3 bases and J by 6 bases, with 9 bases between the two germline ends. For the CDR3, the DNA is TGTGCCTGGAGCAGTGGTTCTCAGCCCCAGCATTTT. It translates to CAWSSGSQPQHF.

Ten or more counts support this clone. This chain uses TRBV13 with TRBJ2-2, with TRBD2 matching over 11 bases. J lost 3 bases, V lost 5 bases, and 2 bases had no gene match. The CDR3 runs to 15 residues. CDR1 and CDR2 from the germline V gene are PRHDT and FYEKMQ (reference sequence). The CDR3 coding sequence is TGTGCCAGCAGCCCGACTAGCGGGGACACCGGGGAGCTGTTTTTT. Its translation is CASSPTSGDTGELFF.

V is TRBV15 and J is TRBJ2-5; 8 nucleotides agree with TRBD1. V gave up 5 bases and J gave up 3 bases; unmatched junction bases: 8. The CDR3 runs 15 residues. The germline V gene has CDR1 LNHNV and CDR2 YYDKDF (reference sequence). As DNA, the CDR3 is TGTGCCACCAGCTCCAGGACAGGGATAAAAGAGACCCAGTACTTC. This encodes CATSSRTGIKETQYF.

This rearrangement joins TRBV2 to TRBJ2-7, with 7 bases fitting TRBD2. The ends lost 3 bases at V and 0 bases at J; junction bases unmatched: 8. Germline V gene sequence: CDR1 SNHLY, CDR2 FYNNEI. The CDR3 is 16 residues long. The CDR3 sequence: CASSDMGGEDSYEQYF. The CDR3 DNA reads TGTGCCAGCAGTGATATGGGGGGGGAGGACTCCTACGAGCAGTACTTC.

The chain's CDR3 is CASSAGTWNEQFF. For the CDR3, the DNA is TGTGCCAGTAGTGCCGGGACTTGGAATGAGCAGTTCTTC. V is TRBV19 and J is TRBJ2-1, with D maybe TRBD2 (6 bases). The V and J ends lost 5 bases and 7 bases respectively, with 12 bases between them. Germline CDR1 and CDR2: LNHDA and SQIVND (reference sequence). The CDR3 spans 13 residues. Based on the CDR3 plus reference TRBV19 and TRBJ2-1, the full variable domain is DGGITQSPKYLFRKEGQNVTLSCEQNLNHDAMYWYRQDPGQGLRLIYYSQIVNDFQKGDIAEGYSVSREKKESFPLTVTSAQKNPTAFYLCASSAGTWNEQFFGPGTRLTVL.